This paragraph reports one T cell receptor (beta chain). Source study methods: Using reference gene primer amplification, nucleated cell counts were estimated. Sequencing used immunoSEQ multiplex PCR; TCRdb keeps in-frame clones, though not all of them. V, J and clone size derive from that table, while D and trimming were established from the DNA sequence. Found here are approximately 75,000 clones, 90% of them singletons; the top ten hold less than 9%. This entry is derived from a study of blood T cell repertoires in COVID-19. On the study more broadly: Italy, Spain and the United States were the sources of the convalescent and acute COVID-19 samples. T cells, B-cell-depleted T cells, or PBMCs provided the cDNA or gDNA that served as material.

The CDR3 sequence is 13 residues long. J was trimmed by 8 bases and V by 6 bases; bases with no gene match: 8. Germline CDR1 SQVTM, CDR2 ANQGSEA. Sequenced sample: peripheral blood. The rearrangement joins TRBV29-1 to TRBJ2-3; 10 positions agree with TRBD1. The clonotype comes from a human donor in a cohort sampled during active COVID-19. CDR3 amino acids: CSVGTGARGTQYF. CDR3 bases: TGCAGCGTGGGGACAGGGGCGCGGGGTACGCAGTATTTT.